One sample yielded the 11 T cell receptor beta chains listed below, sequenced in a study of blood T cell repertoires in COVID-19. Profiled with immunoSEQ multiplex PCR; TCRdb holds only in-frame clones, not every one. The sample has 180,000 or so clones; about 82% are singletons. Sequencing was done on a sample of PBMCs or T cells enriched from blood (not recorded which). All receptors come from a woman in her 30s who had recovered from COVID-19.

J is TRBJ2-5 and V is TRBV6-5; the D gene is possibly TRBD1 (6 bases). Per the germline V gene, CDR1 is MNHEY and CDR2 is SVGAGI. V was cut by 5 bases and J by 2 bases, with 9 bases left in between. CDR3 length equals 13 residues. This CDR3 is CASSPGQQETQYF. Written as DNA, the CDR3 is TGTGCCAGCAGTCCCGGACAGCAAGAGACCCAGTACTTC.

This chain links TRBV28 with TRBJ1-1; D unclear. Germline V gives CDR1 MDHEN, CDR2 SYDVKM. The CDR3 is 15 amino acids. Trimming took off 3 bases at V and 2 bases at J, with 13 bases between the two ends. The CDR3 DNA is TGTGCCAGCAGTTTCTATTGGCAGGCAAACACTGAAGCTTTCTTT. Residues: CASSFYWQANTEAFF.

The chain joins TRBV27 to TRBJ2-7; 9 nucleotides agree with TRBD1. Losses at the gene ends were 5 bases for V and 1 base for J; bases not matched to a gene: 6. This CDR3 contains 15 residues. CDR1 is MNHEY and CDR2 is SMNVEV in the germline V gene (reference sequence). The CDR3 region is CASSHAGQGSYEQYF. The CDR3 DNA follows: TGTGCCAGCAGTCACGCGGGACAGGGTTCCTACGAGCAGTACTTC.

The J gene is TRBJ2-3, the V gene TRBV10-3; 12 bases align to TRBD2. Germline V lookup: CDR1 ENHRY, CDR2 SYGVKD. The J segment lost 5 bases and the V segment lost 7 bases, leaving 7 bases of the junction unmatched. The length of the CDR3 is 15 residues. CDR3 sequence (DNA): TGTGCCATCACGACTAGCGGGAGAGGAGTAGATACGCAGTATTTT. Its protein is CAITTSGRGVDTQYF.

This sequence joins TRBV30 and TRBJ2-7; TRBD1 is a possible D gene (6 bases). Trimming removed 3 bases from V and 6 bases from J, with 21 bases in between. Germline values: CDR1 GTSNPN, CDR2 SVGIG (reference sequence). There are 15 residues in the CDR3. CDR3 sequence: CAWRQAGTQALEQYF. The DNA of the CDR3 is TGTGCCTGGAGGCAAGCCGGGACACAGGCGCTCGAGCAGTACTTC.

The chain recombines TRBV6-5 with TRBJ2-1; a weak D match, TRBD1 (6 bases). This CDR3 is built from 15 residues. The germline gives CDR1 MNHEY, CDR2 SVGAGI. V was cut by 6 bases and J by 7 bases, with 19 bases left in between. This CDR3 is CASRPARGLRNEQFF. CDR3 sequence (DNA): TGTGCCAGCAGGCCCGCCAGGGGCCTTAGGAATGAGCAGTTCTTC.

The CDR3 coding sequence is TGTGCCAGCAGCGTACCCGGGACAGGGGGCACTGAAGCTTTCTTT. Translating it yields CASSVPGTGGTEAFF. V usage is TRBV9 and J usage is TRBJ1-1; 11 nucleotides match TRBD1. The CDR3 sequence is 15 residues long. CDR1 is SGDLS and CDR2 is YYNGEE in the germline V gene. J gave up 4 bases and V 1 base, and 3 bases lay outside the gene matches.

CDR3 protein: CASSRRTGGRQPQHF. In nucleotides, the CDR3 is TGCGCCAGCAGCCGAAGGACAGGGGGCCGTCAGCCCCAGCATTTT. V usage is TRBV5-1 and J usage is TRBJ1-5; 11 bases agree with TRBD1. CDR3 size: 15 residues. Germline V CDR1 and CDR2: SGHRS, YFSETQ. V was pared by 4 bases and J by 6 bases, with 6 bases of the junction left unmatched.

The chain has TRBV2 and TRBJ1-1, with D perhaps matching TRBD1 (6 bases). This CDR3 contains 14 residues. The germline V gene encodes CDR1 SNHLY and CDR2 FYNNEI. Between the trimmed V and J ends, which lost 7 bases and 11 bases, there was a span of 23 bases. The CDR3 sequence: CASISDRRPTGAFF. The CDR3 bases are TGTGCCAGCATTAGTGACAGGAGACCCACAGGGGCTTTCTTT.

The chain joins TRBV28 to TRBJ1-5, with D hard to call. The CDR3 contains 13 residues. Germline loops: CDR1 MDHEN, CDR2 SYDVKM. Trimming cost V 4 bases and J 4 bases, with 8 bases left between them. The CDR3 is CASSWAENQPQHF. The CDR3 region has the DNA TGTGCCAGCAGTTGGGCAGAGAATCAGCCCCAGCATTTT.

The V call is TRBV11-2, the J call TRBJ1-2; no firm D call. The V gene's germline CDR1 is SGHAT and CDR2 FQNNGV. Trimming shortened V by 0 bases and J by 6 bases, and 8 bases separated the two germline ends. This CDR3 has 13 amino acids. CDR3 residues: CASSLDVSNGYTF. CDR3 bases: TGTGCCAGCAGCTTAGATGTTAGTAATGGCTACACCTTC. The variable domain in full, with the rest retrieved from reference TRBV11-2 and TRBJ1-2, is EAGVAQSPRYKIIEKRQSVAFWCNPISGHATLYWYQQILGQGPKLLIQFQNNGVVDDSQLPKDRFSAERLKGVDSTLKIQPAKLEDSAVYLCASSLDVSNGYTFGSGTRLTVV.